This T cell receptor (beta chain) is from a study of human T cells and chemical hapten exposure. In the study overall: In the approximately 24-week study, patients were dosed weekly with diphenylcyclopropenone on the scalp throughout.

This sample's time point: patch test 1, 2 weeks after DPC sensitization. The treatment denotes: therapeutic diphenylcyclopropenone sensitization with weekly scalp DPC. Findings and caveats of the study: Compared with pre-sensitization or healthy control sets, expanded TCRs clustered more. TCRs whose frequency exceeded 1 in 1000 remained the same following DPC sensitization.

TCRdb re-derived calls from the RACE reads in MiXCR, one entry per CDR3 protein. The table lists fewer than 500,000 distinct CDR3 sequences, more than 4.5% of them singletons, with over 2% in the top ten. This clonotype was counted between two and nine times. The antigen remains undetermined. The CDR3 is 17 residues long. The ends lost 5 bases at V and 6 bases at J; junction bases unmatched: 10. J is TRBJ2-3 and V is TRBV12-3 or TRBV12-4; 14 bases are a match to TRBD2. Material: whole blood, obtained in connection with sensitization to the hapten diphenylcyclopropenone (DPC). The TCR originated in a woman in her forties or fifties with alopecia areata. Some clones in this sample may be carry-over from other donors' samples. CDR3: CASSHPSTSGGEDTQYF. CDR3 coding DNA: TGTGCCAGCAGTCACCCTTCGACTAGCGGGGGGGAGGATACGCAGTATTTT.